This is a list of T cell receptor beta chains from one sample in a study of blood T cell repertoires in COVID-19. The table came from immunoSEQ multiplex PCR; TCRdb's copy has only in-frame clones and leaves some out. The sample yields about 260,000 clones, about 87% seen once. The specimen sequenced was peripheral blood. The receptors shown here come from a woman aged 55-69 years with COVID-19, enrolled during active disease. Both conserved end residues are trimmed from each CDR3. Each record gives: CDR3 length, V gene, D gene, J gene, CDR3 protein. D genes are given only for firm matches.

>13|TRBV6-2/TRBV6-3|NA|TRBJ2-5
ASSWVDWGRETQY
>14|TRBV5-6|TRBD1|TRBJ1-1
ASSWTGGALGTEAF
>14|TRBV5-1|TRBD2|TRBJ2-7
ASSLVSSGSHYEQY
>10|TRBV12-3/TRBV12-4|NA|TRBJ2-1
ASSSRAHEQF
>11|TRBV28|NA|TRBJ1-6
ASTRLGASPLH
>12|TRBV27|NA|TRBJ2-1
ASSLNGINNEQF
>10|TRBV5-1|NA|TRBJ1-4
ASSLSNEKLF
>13|TRBV30|TRBD2|TRBJ2-2
AWKALAGDPGELF
>11|TRBV11-3|NA|TRBJ2-3
ASSLQGSDTQY
>13|TRBV18|NA|TRBJ1-3
ASSPRAGSGNTIY
>14|TRBV6-6|TRBD1|TRBJ2-1
ASSSVAGTGHNEQF
>11|TRBV12-3/TRBV12-4|NA|TRBJ1-1
ASTANWNTEAF
>13|TRBV5-1|TRBD1|TRBJ1-2
ASSAGQGGFGGYT
>13|TRBV5-1|NA|TRBJ1-3
ASSLDRISGNTIY
>11|TRBV28|NA|TRBJ2-7
ASSQGQQRGQY
>13|TRBV5-8|NA|TRBJ1-4
ASTNPGGVREKLF
>12|TRBV10-3|TRBD1|TRBJ2-7
AIRTGTGIDEQY
>11|TRBV30|NA|TRBJ2-3
AWSKGSTDTQY
>12|TRBV28|TRBD1|TRBJ2-7
ATGRTGASYEQY
>17|TRBV6-1|NA|TRBJ1-5
ASSEVMAGPTSGNQPQH
>10|TRBV18|NA|TRBJ2-3
ASSPAGDTQY
>13|TRBV6-6|NA|TRBJ1-1
ASSSARGVQTEAF
>13|TRBV7-9|NA|TRBJ1-2
ASSVTGQINYGYT
>12|TRBV3-1/TRBV3-2|TRBD2|TRBJ2-1
ASSQVVAGGEQF
>12|TRBV3-1/TRBV3-2|TRBD2|TRBJ2-1
ASSHLAGEVEQF
>13|TRBV11-2|NA|TRBJ1-1
ASSLAGTMNTEAF
>11|TRBV19|TRBD1|TRBJ1-5
ASGGQANQPQH